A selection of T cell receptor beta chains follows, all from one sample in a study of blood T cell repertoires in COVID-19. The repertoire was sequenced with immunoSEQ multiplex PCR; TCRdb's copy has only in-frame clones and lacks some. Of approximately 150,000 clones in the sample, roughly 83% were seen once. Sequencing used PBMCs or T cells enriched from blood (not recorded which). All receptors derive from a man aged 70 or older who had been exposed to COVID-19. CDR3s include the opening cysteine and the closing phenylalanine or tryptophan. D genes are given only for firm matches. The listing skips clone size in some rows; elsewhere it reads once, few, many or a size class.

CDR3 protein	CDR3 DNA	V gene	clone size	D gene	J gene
CASSQGVTDRAEKLFF	TGTGCCAGCAGCCAAGGGGTTACCGATCGCGCAGAAAAACTGTTTTTT	TRBV27	few	-	TRBJ1-4
CAWSKGQGNGYTF	TGTGCCTGGAGTAAAGGACAGGGGAATGGCTACACCTTC	TRBV30	few	TRBD1	TRBJ1-2
CASSTTGGRRGYTF	TGTGCCAGCAGTACTACAGGGGGAAGAAGGGGCTACACCTTC	TRBV6-5	once	TRBD1	TRBJ1-2
CASTPGGTLAGELFF	TGTGCCAGCACCCCTGGGGGGACCCTAGCCGGGGAGCTGTTTTTT	TRBV28	-	-	TRBJ2-2
CASRPVRGTGELFF	TGTGCCAGCAGACCCGTCCGGGGGACCGGGGAGCTGTTTTTT	TRBV6-5	-	-	TRBJ2-2
CASSLGRLAGGPVGELFF	TGCGCCAGCAGCTTGGGACGCTTAGCGGGAGGGCCGGTCGGGGAGCTGTTTTTT	TRBV5-1	-	TRBD2	TRBJ2-2
CASSSTNLNTEAFF	TGCGCCAGCAGCTCGACTAATTTGAACACTGAAGCTTTCTTT	TRBV5-1	-	-	TRBJ1-1
CASSKGTANTEAFF	TGTGCCAGCAGCAAGGGGACAGCGAACACTGAAGCTTTCTTT	TRBV5-6	once	TRBD1	TRBJ1-1
CASSPLKRELPQETQYF	TGTGCCAGCTCACCACTAAAGCGGGAGCTGCCCCAAGAGACCCAGTACTTC	TRBV18	-	TRBD2	TRBJ2-5
CASSYSKPRQGYEQYF	TGTGCCAGCAGTTACTCGAAGCCCAGACAGGGCTACGAGCAGTACTTC	TRBV6-5	-	TRBD1	TRBJ2-7
CASSPNRGNGYTF	TGTGCCAGCAGTCCTAACAGGGGTAATGGCTACACCTTC	TRBV2	-	TRBD1	TRBJ1-2
CASSYSNYQAINEQFF	TGTGCCAGCAGTTACTCGAACTACCAAGCGATCAATGAGCAGTTCTTC	TRBV6-5	-	-	TRBJ2-1
CASSPRIGQETSSGANVLTF	TGCGCCAGCAGCCCTCGCATAGGACAGGAGACCTCCTCTGGGGCCAACGTCCTGACTTTC	TRBV4-3	-	TRBD1	TRBJ2-6
CASSQFTGSTYGYTF	TGCGCCAGCAGCCAATTTACAGGGAGCACTTATGGCTACACCTTC	TRBV4-1	-	-	TRBJ1-2
CASSVDRRPGNTIYF	TGTGCCAGCAGCGTAGATCGGCGGCCTGGAAACACCATATATTTT	TRBV9	-	-	TRBJ1-3
CASTLLGSRNEKLFF	TGTGCCAGCACCCTCCTGGGCTCCCGTAATGAAAAACTGTTTTTT	TRBV2	-	-	TRBJ1-4
CASSLNPGGGSTDTQYF	TGCGCCAGCAGCCTTAATCCGGGGGGGGGAAGCACAGATACGCAGTATTTT	TRBV4-1	-	TRBD2	TRBJ2-3
CASSLSQGISGANVLTF	TGTGCCAGCAGCTTGAGTCAGGGGATAAGTGGGGCCAACGTCCTGACTTTC	TRBV5-4	-	-	TRBJ2-6
CASSLAPAGGSETQYF	TGTGCCAGCAGCTTAGCGCCAGCAGGGGGCTCGGAGACCCAGTACTTC	TRBV7-2	-	TRBD1	TRBJ2-5
CASSQEGFGSGGTYEQYF	TGTGCCAGCAGCCAAGAGGGGTTTGGAAGCGGGGGCACCTACGAGCAGTACTTC	TRBV3-1/TRBV3-2	-	TRBD2	TRBJ2-7
CASTSLAQDRGVTDYGYTF	TGTGCCAGCACCTCCCTCGCCCAAGACAGGGGGGTTACGGACTATGGCTACACCTTC	TRBV27	-	TRBD1	TRBJ1-2
CASSERGAGTDTQYF	TGTGCCAGCAGTGAGCGGGGGGCCGGCACAGATACGCAGTATTTT	TRBV7-2	-	TRBD2	TRBJ2-3
CASSQGGTGPFYGYTF	TGCGCCAGCAGCCAAGGGGGAACAGGACCTTTCTATGGCTACACCTTC	TRBV4-1	-	-	TRBJ1-2
CSAEAQGRGPYEQYF	TGCAGCGCCGAGGCACAGGGCCGGGGCCCCTACGAGCAGTACTTC	TRBV29-1	-	-	TRBJ2-7
CASSSEVKRIGLAYEQYF	TGTGCCAGCAGCTCGGAAGTGAAGCGGATAGGTTTGGCTTACGAGCAGTACTTC	TRBV28	-	-	TRBJ2-7
CASSQLHKPFLLRREEELFF	TGCGCCAGCAGTCAATTGCACAAGCCGTTCCTACTACGAAGAGAGGAAGAACTGTTTTTT	TRBV23-1	few	-	TRBJ1-4
CASSLGLVGELFF	TGTGCCAGCAGCCTTGGACTAGTTGGGGAGCTGTTTTTT	TRBV7-9	few	TRBD2	TRBJ2-2
CASSEAPAQQGNQPQHF	TGTGCCAGCAGTGAAGCTCCGGCCCAACAGGGAAATCAGCCCCAGCATTTT	TRBV6-1	-	-	TRBJ1-5
CASSLRTATNEKLFF	TGTGCCAGCAGTTTAAGAACAGCAACTAATGAAAAACTGTTTTTT	TRBV28	-	-	TRBJ1-4